This entry describes one T cell receptor (beta chain). Antigen specificity is unknown. The sample is drawn from a study of CD8 T cells in ankylosing spondylitis. Study results and limitations: Clones linked to disease were reported to show significant enrichment in matched ankylosing spondylitis synovial fluid.

Quantitative molecular-barcoded 5'-RACE generated the TCR beta libraries. TCRdb ran MiXCR on the 5' RACE reads and lists one entry per CDR3 protein. The table lists over 30,000 distinct CDR3 sequences, 16% of them singletons. This CDR3 has 15 residues. The junction had 7 bases not matched to a gene; V was cut back by 6 bases and J by 6 bases. CDR1 and CDR2 (germline): ENHRY, SYGVKD. This receptor was obtained from a male donor with ankylosing spondylitis or in good health (not recorded which). The V and J genes are TRBV10-3 and TRBJ1-4, with 10 bases that match TRBD1. Sequenced sample: blood. CDR3 loop: CAIRGTGTGDEKLFF. For the CDR3, the DNA is TGTGCCATCAGGGGGACCGGGACAGGGGATGAAAAACTGTTTTTT.